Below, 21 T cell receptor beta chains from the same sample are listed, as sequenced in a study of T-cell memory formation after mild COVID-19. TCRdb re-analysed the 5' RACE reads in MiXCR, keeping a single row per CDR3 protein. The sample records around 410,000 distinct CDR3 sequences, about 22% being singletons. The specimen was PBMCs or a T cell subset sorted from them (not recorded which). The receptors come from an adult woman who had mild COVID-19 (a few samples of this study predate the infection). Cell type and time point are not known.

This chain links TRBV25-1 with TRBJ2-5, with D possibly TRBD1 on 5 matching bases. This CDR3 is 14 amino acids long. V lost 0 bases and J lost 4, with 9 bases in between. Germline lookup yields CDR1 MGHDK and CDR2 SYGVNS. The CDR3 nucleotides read TGTGCCAGCAGTGAATACGCAGGGCTAGAGACCCAGTACTTC. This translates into CASSEYAGLETQYF.

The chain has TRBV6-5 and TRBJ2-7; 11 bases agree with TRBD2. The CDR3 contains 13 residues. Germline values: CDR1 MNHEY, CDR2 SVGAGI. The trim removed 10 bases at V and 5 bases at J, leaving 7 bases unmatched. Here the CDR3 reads CANGTSGPHEQYF. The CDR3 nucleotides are TGTGCCAACGGGACTAGCGGCCCCCACGAGCAGTACTTC.

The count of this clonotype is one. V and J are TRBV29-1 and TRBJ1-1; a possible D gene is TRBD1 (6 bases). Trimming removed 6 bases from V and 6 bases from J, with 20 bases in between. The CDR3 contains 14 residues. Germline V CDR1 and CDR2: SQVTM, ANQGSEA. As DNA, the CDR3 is TGCAGCGTCGAACCACAGGGTGTAGGGGCTGAAGCTTTCTTT. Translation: CSVEPQGVGAEAFF.

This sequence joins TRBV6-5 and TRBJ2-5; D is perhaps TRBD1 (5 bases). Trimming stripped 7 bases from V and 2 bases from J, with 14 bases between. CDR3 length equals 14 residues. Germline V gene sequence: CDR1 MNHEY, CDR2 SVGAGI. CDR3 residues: CASTGRRDQETQYF. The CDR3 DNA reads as TGTGCCAGCACAGGGCGGCGCGATCAAGAGACCCAGTACTTC.

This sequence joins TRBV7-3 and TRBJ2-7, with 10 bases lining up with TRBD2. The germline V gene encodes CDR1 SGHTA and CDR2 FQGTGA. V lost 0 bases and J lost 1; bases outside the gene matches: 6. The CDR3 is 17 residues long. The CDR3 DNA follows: TGTGCCAGCAGCTTAACCTCTAGCGGGAGTGCGTCCTACGAGCAGTACTTC. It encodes CASSLTSSGSASYEQYF.

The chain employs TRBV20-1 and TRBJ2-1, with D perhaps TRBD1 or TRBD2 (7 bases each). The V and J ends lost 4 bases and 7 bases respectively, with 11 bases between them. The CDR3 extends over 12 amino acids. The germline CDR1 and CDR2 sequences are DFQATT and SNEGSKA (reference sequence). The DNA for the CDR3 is TGCAGTGCTACCAGGGGGGGAAATGAGCAGTTCTTC. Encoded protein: CSATRGGNEQFF.

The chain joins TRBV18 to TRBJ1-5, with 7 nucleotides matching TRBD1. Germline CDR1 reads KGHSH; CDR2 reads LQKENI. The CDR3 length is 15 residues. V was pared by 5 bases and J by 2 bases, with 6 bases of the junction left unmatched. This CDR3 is CASSRQGGGNQPQHF. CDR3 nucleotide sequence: TGTGCCAGCTCAAGACAGGGAGGTGGCAATCAGCCCCAGCATTTT.

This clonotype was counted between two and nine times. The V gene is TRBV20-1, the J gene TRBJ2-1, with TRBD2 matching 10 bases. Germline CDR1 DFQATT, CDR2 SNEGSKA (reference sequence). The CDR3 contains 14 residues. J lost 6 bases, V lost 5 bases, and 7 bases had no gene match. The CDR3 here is CSASSGRATNEQFF. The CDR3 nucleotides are TGCAGTGCTTCCAGCGGGAGGGCCACCAATGAGCAGTTCTTC.

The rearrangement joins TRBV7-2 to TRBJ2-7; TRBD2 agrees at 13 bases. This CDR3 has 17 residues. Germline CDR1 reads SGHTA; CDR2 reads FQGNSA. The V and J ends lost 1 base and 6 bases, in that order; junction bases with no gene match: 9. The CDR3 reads CASSLGGTSGIVAEQYF. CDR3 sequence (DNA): TGTGCCAGCAGCTTAGGGGGGACTAGCGGGATCGTTGCCGAGCAGTACTTC.

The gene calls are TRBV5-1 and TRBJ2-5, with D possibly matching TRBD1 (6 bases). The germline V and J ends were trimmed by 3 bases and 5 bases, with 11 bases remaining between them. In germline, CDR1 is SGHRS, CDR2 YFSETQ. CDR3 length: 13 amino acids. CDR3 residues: CASSWGPSETQYF. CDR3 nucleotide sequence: TGCGCCAGCAGCTGGGGGCCTAGCGAGACCCAGTACTTC.

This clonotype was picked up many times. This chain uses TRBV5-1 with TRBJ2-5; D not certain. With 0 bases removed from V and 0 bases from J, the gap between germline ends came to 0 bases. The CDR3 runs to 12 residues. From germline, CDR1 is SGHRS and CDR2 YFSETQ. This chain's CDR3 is CASSLDQETQYF. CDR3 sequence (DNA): TGCGCCAGCAGCTTGGACCAAGAGACCCAGTACTTC.

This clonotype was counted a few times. The CDR3 region is CASSTGTSGVTGELFF. The CDR3 DNA follows: TGTGCCAGTAGTACCGGGACTAGCGGGGTGACCGGGGAGCTGTTTTTT. The chain recombines TRBV19 with TRBJ2-2, with 13 bases aligning to TRBD2. Trimming cost V 4 bases and J 5 bases; bases outside gene matches: 4. CDR3 length: 16 residues. Germline V gene data show CDR1 as LNHDA and CDR2 as SQIVND (reference sequence). The full variable domain, with the rest looked up from reference TRBV19 and TRBJ2-2, is DGGITQSPKYLFRKEGQNVTLSCEQNLNHDAMYWYRQDPGQGLRLIYYSQIVNDFQKGDIAEGYSVSREKKESFPLTVTSAQKNPTAFYLCASSTGTSGVTGELFFGEGSRLTVL.

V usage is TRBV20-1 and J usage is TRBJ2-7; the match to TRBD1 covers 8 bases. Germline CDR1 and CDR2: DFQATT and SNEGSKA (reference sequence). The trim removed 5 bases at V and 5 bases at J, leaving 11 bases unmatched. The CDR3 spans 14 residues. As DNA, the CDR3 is TGCAGTGCTGGGACGTCAGGGGGCTTCCACGAGCAGTACTTC. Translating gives CSAGTSGGFHEQYF.

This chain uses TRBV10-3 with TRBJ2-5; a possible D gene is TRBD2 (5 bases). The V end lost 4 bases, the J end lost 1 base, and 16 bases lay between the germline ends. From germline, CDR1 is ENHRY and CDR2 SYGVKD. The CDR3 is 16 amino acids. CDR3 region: CAISGERRGSQETQYF. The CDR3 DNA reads TGTGCCATCAGTGGCGAGCGTCGGGGTAGCCAAGAGACCCAGTACTTC.

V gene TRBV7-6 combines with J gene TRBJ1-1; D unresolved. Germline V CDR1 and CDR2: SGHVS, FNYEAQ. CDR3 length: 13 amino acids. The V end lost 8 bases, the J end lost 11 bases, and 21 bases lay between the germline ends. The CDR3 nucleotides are TGTGCCAGCGCACAAGAGCTGGGTACCCGGGCTTTCTTT. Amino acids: CASAQELGTRAFF.

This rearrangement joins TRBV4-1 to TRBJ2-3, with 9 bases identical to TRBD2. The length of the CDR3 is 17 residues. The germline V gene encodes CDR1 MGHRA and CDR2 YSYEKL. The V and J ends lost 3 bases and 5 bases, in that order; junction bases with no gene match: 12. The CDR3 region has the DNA TGCGCCAGCAGCCAGGCCCCGATGCTAGCGGGGATAGATACGCAGTATTTT. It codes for CASSQAPMLAGIDTQYF.

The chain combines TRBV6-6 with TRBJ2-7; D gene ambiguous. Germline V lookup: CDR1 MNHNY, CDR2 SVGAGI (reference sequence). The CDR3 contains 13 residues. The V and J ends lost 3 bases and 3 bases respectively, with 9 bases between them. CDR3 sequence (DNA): TGTGCCAGCAGTTATGGAGAAGGCTACGAGCAGTACTTC. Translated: CASSYGEGYEQYF.

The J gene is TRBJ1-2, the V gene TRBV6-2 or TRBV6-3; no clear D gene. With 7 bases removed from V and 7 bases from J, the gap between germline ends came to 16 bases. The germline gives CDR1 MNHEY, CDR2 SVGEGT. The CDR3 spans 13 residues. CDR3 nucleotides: TGTGCCAGCACCCACGTTGGGTCTAGTGGCTACACCTTC. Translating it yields CASTHVGSSGYTF.

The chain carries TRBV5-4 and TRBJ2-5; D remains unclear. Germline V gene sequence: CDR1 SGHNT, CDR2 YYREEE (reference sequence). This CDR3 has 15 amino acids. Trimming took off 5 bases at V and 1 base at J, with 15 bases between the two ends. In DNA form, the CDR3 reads TGTGCCAGCAGGGACGTCTCACGTTCCCAAGAGACCCAGTACTTC. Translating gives CASRDVSRSQETQYF.

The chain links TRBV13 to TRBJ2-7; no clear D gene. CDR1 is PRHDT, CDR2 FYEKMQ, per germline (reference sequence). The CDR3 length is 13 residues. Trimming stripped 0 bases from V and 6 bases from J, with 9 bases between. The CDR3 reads CASSLGSGVEQYF. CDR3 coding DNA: TGTGCCAGCAGCTTAGGCAGTGGGGTCGAGCAGTACTTC.

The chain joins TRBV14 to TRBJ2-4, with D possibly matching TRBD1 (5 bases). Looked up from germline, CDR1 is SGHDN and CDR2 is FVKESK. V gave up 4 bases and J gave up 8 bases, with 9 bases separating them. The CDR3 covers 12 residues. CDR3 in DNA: TGTGCCAGCAGCCGCAGGGTAGACATTCAGTACTTC. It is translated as CASSRRVDIQYF.